This TCR beta chain was sequenced for a study of T cell responses to AZD1222 COVID-19 vaccine. The germline gives CDR1 SGHTS, CDR2 YDEGEE. With 0 bases removed from V and 6 bases from J, the gap between germline ends came to 10 bases. The CDR3 length is 13 residues. Overall study findings and caveats: Reports say nearly half of spike-specific TCRs go after unmutated variant regions. Clonal diversity may have been underestimated, and the donors were mostly white British, with more females than males.

In regard to this clone: Its target is not known.

Clones were sequenced by immunoSEQ multiplex PCR, and TCRdb holds only the in-frame ones, with some missing. This sample has 150,000 to 200,000 clones, with around 90% found just once. The TCR sequence derives from an adult who received the AZD1222 COVID-19 vaccine. This specimen was peripheral blood, taken 28 days after the second AZD1222 dose. The chain employs TRBV5-8 and TRBJ2-7; D perhaps matches TRBD1 (5 bases). Here the CDR3 reads CASSLERGSEQYF. As DNA, the CDR3 is TGTGCCAGCAGCTTGGAAAGGGGCTCCGAGCAGTACTTC.